This T cell receptor beta chain was recorded in a study of T cell changes during pregnancy in multiple sclerosis. Trimming at V came to 3 bases and at J to 4 bases, leaving 4 bases not matched to a gene. This CDR3 has 15 residues. CDR1 and CDR2 (germline): SGHTA, FQGTGA. The protocol was immunoSEQ multiplex PCR, while the TCRdb copy is restricted to in-frame clones and leaves out a portion. The sample holds some 80,000 clones; nearly 95% are singletons and the top ten take about 1.2%. The gene calls are TRBV7-3 and TRBJ2-7; 12 bases fit TRBD2. The TCR comes from a female donor with multiple sclerosis, enrolled in a pregnancy study. Specimen: peripheral blood, collected in the second trimester of pregnancy. The CDR3 reads CASSFTGTSGYEQYF. Here the CDR3 DNA reads TGTGCCAGCAGCTTCACCGGGACTAGCGGGTACGAGCAGTACTTC.